These 20 T cell receptor beta chains share one sample of origin, sequenced in a study of beta chain features in type 1 diabetes. Study-wide results and limits: Type 1 diabetes patients had TCRB CDR3s that were shorter (moderately but significantly so) in all four CD4+ subsets.

These receptors' targets are unknown. cDNA synthesis used the whole RNA isolate, giving expressed TCRB sequences. Sequenced by immunoSEQ multiplex PCR; TCRdb stores in-frame clones only, minus some. The repertoire holds about 28,000 clones, with 65% as singletons. The sample consisted of Tregs from blood. Every receptor here comes from a woman in her thirties with type 1 diabetes.

This clone was detected a few times. This chain joins TRBV5-1 and TRBJ2-2; TRBD2 matches 10 bases. The CDR3 runs to 18 residues. V gave up 2 bases and J gave up 2 bases; unmatched junction bases: 9. Germline loops: CDR1 SGHRS, CDR2 YFSETQ. The CDR3 coding sequence is TGCGCCAGCAGCTTCCGGAGTAGCGGGAGGTCTAACACCGGGGAGCTGTTTTTT. Translation gives CASSFRSSGRSNTGELFF.

CDR3 protein: CASSLFWVRDGELFF. Here the CDR3 DNA reads TGTGCCAGCAGCTTGTTCTGGGTCCGGGACGGGGAGCTGTTTTTT. The V call is TRBV5-6, the J call TRBJ2-2; possibly TRBD2 for D (5 bases). The V end lost 1 base, the J end lost 7 bases, and 14 bases lay between the germline ends. The germline V gene encodes CDR1 SGHDT and CDR2 YYEEEE. The CDR3 totals 15 residues.

J is TRBJ1-1 and V is TRBV29-1; the match to TRBD1 covers 9 bases. V lost 3 bases to trimming and J lost 6 bases; unmatched junction nucleotides: 2. Germline CDR1 SQVTM, CDR2 ANQGSEA. The CDR3 covers 12 residues. In nucleotides, the CDR3 is TGCAGCGTTGACAACAGGGGGCCTGAAGCTTTCTTT. As protein: CSVDNRGPEAFF.

The count of this clone is one. The V gene is TRBV10-3, the J gene TRBJ2-5; 10 positions match TRBD2. J lost 2 bases, V lost 4 bases, and 4 bases had no gene match. Germline V gene lookup returns CDR1 ENHRY and CDR2 SYGVKD. CDR3 length: 15 residues. The CDR3: CAISGLAGGQETQYF. The CDR3 DNA follows: TGTGCCATCAGTGGACTAGCGGGCGGTCAAGAGACCCAGTACTTC.

The rearrangement links TRBV5-4 to TRBJ1-4, with TRBD1 matching 9 bases. The CDR3 length is 15 residues. V was clipped by 4 bases and J by 6 bases; unmatched bases: 7. Germline CDR1 and CDR2: SGHNT and YYREEE (reference sequence). Here the CDR3 reads CASSQPGQGYEKLFF. For the CDR3, the DNA is TGTGCCAGCAGCCAACCGGGACAGGGCTATGAAAAACTGTTTTTT.

This clone was observed a few times. The chain combines TRBV29-1 with TRBJ2-4; 7 bases are a match to TRBD2. CDR3 size: 14 residues. After removal of 7 bases from V and 3 bases from J, the junction contained 9 bases not matched to a gene. Germline V gives CDR1 SQVTM, CDR2 ANQGSEA. The CDR3 coding sequence is TGCAGCGCTCCCCGTTTAGCGGGCAAAAACATTCAGTACTTC. It yields the protein CSAPRLAGKNIQYF.

This clone was found a few times. The genes are TRBV7-2 and TRBJ2-3; D possibly corresponds to TRBD2 (5 bases). V shed 7 bases and J shed 0 bases, with 14 bases lying between them. CDR1 SGHTA and CDR2 FQGNSA come from the germline V gene. The CDR3 totals 15 residues. CDR3 sequence: CASTPGRTSTDTQYF. The CDR3 region has the DNA TGTGCCAGCACCCCGGGGAGAACTAGCACAGATACGCAGTATTTT.

The chain uses TRBV27 and TRBJ1-2; D gene unclear. Germline CDR1 MNHEY, CDR2 SMNVEV (reference sequence). The CDR3 length is 15 residues. Trimming took 2 bases from V and 2 from J, leaving 12 bases between them. The CDR3 sequence: CASSLTERMNYGYTF. The CDR3 coding sequence is TGTGCCAGCAGTTTAACAGAACGGATGAACTATGGCTACACCTTC.

This chain uses TRBV5-1 with TRBJ1-1; D gene unclear. The V gene lost 0 bases and the J gene lost 1 base, with 7 bases spanning the gap. The CDR3 spans 14 residues. CDR1 SGHRS and CDR2 YFSETQ come from the germline V gene. The CDR3 protein is CASSLAPENTEAFF. The CDR3 bases are TGCGCCAGCAGCTTGGCCCCAGAGAACACTGAAGCTTTCTTT.

The chain carries TRBV28 and TRBJ1-2, with D possibly matching TRBD1 (6 bases). CDR1 and CDR2 from the germline V gene are MDHEN and SYDVKM. Trimming cost V 3 bases and J 4 bases, with 9 bases left between them. CDR3 length: 13 amino acids. The CDR3 DNA sequence: TGTGCCAGCAGTTTCCTACAGGGCTATGGCTACACCTTC. It encodes CASSFLQGYGYTF.

This clone showed up just once. The chain uses TRBV10-3 and TRBJ1-2; 7 bases match TRBD1. V shed 7 bases, J shed 5 bases, and the junction held 4 bases outside the gene matches. The germline gives CDR1 ENHRY, CDR2 SYGVKD. The CDR3 totals 12 residues. The CDR3 region is CAIKGADYGYTF. DNA for the CDR3: TGTGCCATCAAGGGGGCCGATTATGGCTACACCTTC.

The rearrangement joins TRBV4-1 to TRBJ2-1; TRBD2 matches 12 bases. This CDR3 spans 18 amino acids. V shed 1 base, J shed 7 bases, and the junction held 11 bases outside the gene matches. Germline lookup yields CDR1 MGHRA and CDR2 YSYEKL. CDR3: CASSQGPGLAGSQNEQFF. In nucleotides, the CDR3 is TGCGCCAGCAGCCAAGGCCCCGGACTAGCGGGAAGCCAGAATGAGCAGTTCTTC.

CDR3 amino acids: CASSLAAAKNIQYF. The CDR3 coding sequence is TGTGCCAGCAGCTTAGCGGCAGCCAAAAACATTCAGTACTTC. J is TRBJ2-4 and V is TRBV7-2, with D unresolved. Germline V gene sequence: CDR1 SGHTA, CDR2 FQGNSA. The length of the CDR3 is 14 residues. V was trimmed by 0 bases and J by 0 bases, leaving 3 bases between them.

The genes are TRBV10-3 and TRBJ1-2; 9 positions match TRBD1. The CDR3 length is 13 residues. Trimming cost V 11 bases and J 7 bases; bases outside gene matches: 11. Germline values: CDR1 ENHRY, CDR2 SYGVKD. Here the CDR3 DNA reads TGTGCCGCTACCGGGACAGGGACCTTTGGCTACACCTTC. It specifies CAATGTGTFGYTF.

This chain connects TRBV7-3 to TRBJ2-1, with 10 nucleotides matching TRBD2. The CDR3 spans 14 residues. The trim removed 4 bases at V and 8 bases at J, leaving 5 bases unmatched. Germline assignment: CDR1 SGHTA and CDR2 FQGTGA. This chain's CDR3 is CASSYGTSEYEQFF. CDR3 DNA: TGTGCCAGCAGCTACGGGACTAGCGAGTATGAGCAGTTCTTC.

J is TRBJ1-1 and V is TRBV5-4; the match to TRBD1 covers 9 bases. Looked up from germline, CDR1 is SGHNT and CDR2 is YYREEE (reference sequence). This CDR3 has 17 amino acids. V shed 3 bases and J 6 bases; nucleotides not matched to a gene: 15. The CDR3 loop reads CASSSKRVQGAGSEAFF. CDR3 nucleotide sequence: TGTGCCAGCAGCTCCAAGCGGGTACAGGGGGCAGGCTCTGAAGCTTTCTTT. Full variable domain (outside the CDR3, taken from reference TRBV5-4 and TRBJ1-1): ETGVTQSPTHLIKTRGQQVTLRCSSQSGHNTVSWYQQALGQGPQFIFQYYREEENGRGNFPPRFSGLQFPNYSSELNVNALELDDSALYLCASSSKRVQGAGSEAFFGQGTRLTVV.

This clone was detected only once. The chain joins TRBV9 to TRBJ1-2; perhaps TRBD1 as D (6 bases). V gave up 0 bases and J gave up 8 bases, with 14 bases separating them. Germline assignment: CDR1 SGDLS and CDR2 YYNGEE. The length of the CDR3 is 14 residues. Written as DNA, the CDR3 is TGTGCCAGCAGCGTAGCTCCGGGGGGCGACGGCTACACCTTC. Translated, it gives CASSVAPGGDGYTF.

The chain couples TRBV4-1 to TRBJ1-6; 7 nucleotides match TRBD1. CDR3 length: 14 residues. CDR1 is MGHRA and CDR2 is YSYEKL in the germline V gene. Unmatched junction bases numbered 5, after V lost 7 bases and J lost 5 bases. In DNA, the CDR3 is TGCGCCAGCAACACCGGGACAGATAATTCACCCCTCCACTTT. Translation gives CASNTGTDNSPLHF.

The chain carries TRBV28 and TRBJ1-4; tentative D call: TRBD1 (5 bases). V shed 3 bases and J shed 7 bases, with 12 bases lying between them. In germline, CDR1 is MDHEN, CDR2 SYDVKM. The length of the CDR3 is 14 residues. The CDR3 DNA sequence: TGTGCCAGCAGTTTGGGGCGCCCAGGTGAAAAACTGTTTTTT. This gives the protein CASSLGRPGEKLFF.

CDR3 DNA sequence: TGTGCCAGCAGCTTAGGGGAAGCCGGGACAGGGAGACTGTTTTTT. As protein: CASSLGEAGTGRLFF. The J gene is TRBJ2-2, the V gene TRBV7-2; TRBD1 matches 9 bases. The CDR3 consists of 15 residues. V gave up 1 base and J gave up 14 bases; unmatched junction bases: 11. The germline gives CDR1 SGHTA, CDR2 FQGNSA.